Following are 29 T cell receptor beta chains from one sample sequenced in a study of blood T cell repertoires in COVID-19. The method was immunoSEQ multiplex PCR; TCRdb's version includes in-frame clones alone and lacks a portion of them. The repertoire holds around 51,000 clones, just over 85% seen once, with about 3.2% in the top ten. Source material: peripheral blood. These receptors came from a woman of 80 years or more with acute or convalescent COVID-19.

The chain carries TRBV6-2 or TRBV6-3 and TRBJ2-3; D uncertain. Trimming shortened V by 5 bases and J by 3 bases, and 18 bases separated the two germline ends. This CDR3 contains 16 residues. CDR1 is MNHEY and CDR2 is SVGEGT in the germline V gene. This CDR3 reads CASSHRLRTRTDTQYF. Here the CDR3 DNA reads TGTGCCAGCAGTCACCGCCTCAGAACCAGAACAGATACGCAGTATTTT.

The gene calls are TRBV6-5 and TRBJ1-1, with D tentatively TRBD1 (5 bases). In germline, CDR1 is MNHEY, CDR2 SVGAGI. V was shortened by 11 bases and J by 5 bases, with 9 bases between the two germline ends. The CDR3 spans 10 residues. The CDR3 DNA reads TGTGCCGTCCGGGGGACTGAAGCTTTCTTT. It codes for CAVRGTEAFF.

This chain links TRBV18 with TRBJ2-7, with 7 bases identical to TRBD1. Trimming at V came to 1 base and at J to 5 bases, leaving 2 bases not matched to a gene. The germline V gene has CDR1 KGHSH and CDR2 LQKENI. This CDR3 is 13 amino acids long. Here the CDR3 DNA reads TGTGCCAGCTCACCACAGGGGGCCCACGAGCAGTACTTC. Translated: CASSPQGAHEQYF.

CDR3 sequence: CASSGTGTGELFF. The DNA for the CDR3 is TGTGCCAGCAGCGGAACAGGGACCGGGGAGCTGTTTTTT. The chain employs TRBV9 and TRBJ2-2, with D possibly TRBD1 on 6 matching bases. Trimming took off 3 bases at V and 5 bases at J, with 8 bases between the two ends. Germline V gene lookup returns CDR1 SGDLS and CDR2 YYNGEE. The CDR3 runs to 13 residues. Combining the CDR3 with reference TRBV9 and TRBJ2-2 gives the whole variable domain DSGVTQTPKHLITATGQRVTLRCSPRSGDLSVYWYQQSLDQGLQFLIQYYNGEERAKGNILERFSAQQFPDLHSELNLSSLELGDSALYFCASSGTGTGELFFGEGSRLTVL.

V usage is TRBV5-6 and J usage is TRBJ1-5; 11 bases are shared with TRBD1. From germline, CDR1 is SGHDT and CDR2 YYEEEE. With 4 bases clipped from V and 5 bases from J, the junction kept 8 bases outside the gene matches. The CDR3 length is 16 residues. In nucleotides, the CDR3 is TGTGCCAGCAGCGCAGGACAGGGGGCGGGGGATCAGCCCCAGCATTTT. Its protein product is CASSAGQGAGDQPQHF.

This rearrangement joins TRBV6-2 or TRBV6-3 to TRBJ1-5, with a weak D call TRBD1 (6 bases). From germline, CDR1 is MNHEY and CDR2 SVGEGT. CDR3 length: 16 residues. The V end was cut by 5 bases, the J end by 6 bases, with 20 bases between. For the CDR3, the DNA is TGTGCCAGCAGTCCCAGGACAGTTCAGGCGGCTCAGCCCCAGCATTTT. This encodes CASSPRTVQAAQPQHF.

This clone was observed a few times. This sequence joins TRBV18 and TRBJ2-3; perhaps TRBD1 as D (6 bases). The V gene lost 2 bases and the J gene lost 6 bases, with 15 bases spanning the gap. The germline V gene has CDR1 KGHSH and CDR2 LQKENI. The CDR3 sequence is 15 residues long. The CDR3 spells CASSPGDKIGDTQYF. The CDR3 nucleotides read TGTGCCAGCTCACCAGGGGACAAAATCGGGGATACGCAGTATTTT.

The chain joins TRBV7-8 to TRBJ1-5, with TRBD1 identical over 7 bases. Unmatched junction bases numbered 12, after V lost 5 bases and J lost 5 bases. The germline V gene has CDR1 SGHVS and CDR2 FQNEAQ. The CDR3 extends over 16 amino acids. The CDR3 is CASSPEGRGMDQPQHF. CDR3 nucleotide sequence: TGTGCCAGCAGCCCAGAAGGCAGGGGGATGGATCAGCCCCAGCATTTT.

The chain joins TRBV4-1 to TRBJ1-5, with D unresolved. Looked up from germline, CDR1 is MGHRA and CDR2 is YSYEKL. V gave up 2 bases and J gave up 0 bases, with 5 bases separating them. The CDR3 spans 14 residues. The CDR3 region is CASSQSGSNQPQHF. The CDR3 nucleotides are TGCGCCAGCAGCCAATCCGGTAGCAATCAGCCCCAGCATTTT.

This chain connects TRBV19 to TRBJ1-5; D is unresolved. Germline CDR1 is LNHDA and CDR2 is SQIVND (reference sequence). Trimming pared 5 bases from V and 5 bases from J, leaving 10 bases between. The CDR3 is 13 residues long. CDR3 DNA: TGTGCCAGTAGTTCCCGGGGTGATCAGCCCCAGCATTTT. Its protein product is CASSSRGDQPQHF.

CDR3 nucleotides: TGTGCCAGCAGCTTGGATCGCGGGGTCCAAGAGACCCAGTACTTC. It translates to CASSLDRGVQETQYF. This rearrangement joins TRBV5-4 to TRBJ2-5; a weak D match, TRBD2 (6 bases). In germline, CDR1 is SGHNT, CDR2 YYREEE (reference sequence). V lost 0 bases, J lost 1 base, and 10 bases lay in between. The CDR3 runs to 15 residues.

This rearrangement joins TRBV5-4 to TRBJ2-3; TRBD2 aligns across 10 bases. Germline V gene sequence: CDR1 SGHNT, CDR2 YYREEE (reference sequence). J was trimmed by 5 bases and V by 4 bases; bases with no gene match: 7. The CDR3 totals 15 residues. The CDR3 nucleotides read TGTGCCAGCAGCCCCGATTGGACTAGCGGAGATACGCAGTATTTT. It translates to CASSPDWTSGDTQYF.

The chain employs TRBV7-2 and TRBJ1-6; 11 nucleotides match TRBD1. V lost 5 bases to trimming and J lost 7 bases; unmatched junction nucleotides: 10. Looked up from germline, CDR1 is SGHTA and CDR2 is FQGNSA. The CDR3 is 17 residues long. CDR3 sequence (DNA): TGTGCCAGCAGCCCTGGGACAGGGGGAACGGGAAATTCACCCCTCCACTTT. Its protein product is CASSPGTGGTGNSPLHF.

The chain recombines TRBV19 with TRBJ1-5; D unclear. This CDR3 spans 15 amino acids. The germline V gene encodes CDR1 LNHDA and CDR2 SQIVND (reference sequence). V lost 7 bases and J lost 2, with 15 bases in between. DNA for the CDR3: TGTGCCAGTACCGATAGCTGGGGAGGCAATCAGCCCCAGCATTTT. Its protein product is CASTDSWGGNQPQHF.

The chain recombines TRBV5-1 with TRBJ1-2, with D tentatively TRBD1 (6 bases). The V and J ends lost 0 bases and 3 bases respectively, with 9 bases between them. CDR3 size: 14 residues. Germline V lookup: CDR1 SGHRS, CDR2 YFSETQ. DNA for the CDR3: TGCGCCAGCAGCTTGGAGGGACATTACTATGGCTACACCTTC. Amino acid sequence: CASSLEGHYYGYTF.

This chain uses TRBV15 with TRBJ1-1, with D possibly matching TRBD1 (5 bases). Trimming removed 1 base at V and 5 bases at J, with 11 bases between. The germline CDR1 and CDR2 sequences are LNHNV and YYDKDF (reference sequence). The CDR3 spans 14 residues. As DNA, the CDR3 is TGTGCCACCAGCAGAGCGGCAAAGGGGACTGAAGCTTTCTTT. It encodes CATSRAAKGTEAFF.

This clone was picked up one time. The CDR3 DNA reads as TGTGCCGTCCGAGAAACAGGGGGCAATCAGCCCCAGCATTTT. Translated, it gives CAVRETGGNQPQHF. The V gene is TRBV19, the J gene TRBJ1-5, with 7 bases that match TRBD1. Looked up from germline, CDR1 is LNHDA and CDR2 is SQIVND (reference sequence). This CDR3 has 14 amino acids. After removal of 11 bases from V and 2 bases from J, the junction contained 9 bases not matched to a gene.

V usage is TRBV12-3 or TRBV12-4 and J usage is TRBJ1-5; the D is unclear. CDR3 size: 12 residues. V lost 5 bases to trimming and J lost 5 bases, with 7 bases between them. This CDR3 reads CASSRGDQPQHF. The DNA of the CDR3 is TGTGCCAGCAGTCGGGGAGATCAGCCCCAGCATTTT.

This sequence joins TRBV29-1 and TRBJ2-1; TRBD2 matches 12 bases. Germline CDR1 reads SQVTM; CDR2 reads ANQGSEA. J lost 8 bases, V lost 1 base, and 3 bases had no gene match. CDR3 length equals 14 residues. In DNA form, the CDR3 reads TGCAGCGTTGAAGGGCTAGCGGGGGGGGATGAGCAGTTCTTC. It codes for CSVEGLAGGDEQFF.

The chain couples TRBV7-9 to TRBJ1-1, with TRBD1 identical over 7 bases. Losses at the gene ends were 5 bases for V and 5 bases for J; bases not matched to a gene: 2. Germline values: CDR1 SEHNR, CDR2 FQNEAQ (reference sequence). The CDR3 totals 12 residues. The CDR3 DNA is TGTGCCAGCAGCCGGGGACAGACTGAAGCTTTCTTT. It codes for CASSRGQTEAFF.

This sequence joins TRBV12-2 and TRBJ2-3; the DNA was not compared with TRBD2, the D call given in the table. TRBV12-2 is marked as a pseudogene. The CDR3 spans 23 residues. The CDR3 is CASRLAPGRGRPTAGNSTDTQYF. For the CDR3, the DNA is TGTGCAAGTCGCTTAGCTCCAGGAAGGGGAAGACCCACAGCGGGGAACTCCACAGATACGCAGTATTTT.

The chain recombines TRBV12-3 or TRBV12-4 with TRBJ1-2, with TRBD1 identical over 7 bases. This CDR3 has 13 amino acids. With V trimmed by 4 bases and J by 4 bases, 3 bases remained unmatched. CDR3 in amino acids: CASSSQGVYGYTF. CDR3 bases: TGTGCCAGCAGTTCCCAGGGGGTCTATGGCTACACCTTC.

This clone turned up a few times. CDR3 residues: CASSYADSNQPQHF. As DNA, the CDR3 is TGTGCCAGCAGTTACGCAGATAGCAATCAGCCCCAGCATTTT. The J gene is TRBJ1-5, the V gene TRBV6-6; D remains unclear. In germline, CDR1 is MNHNY, CDR2 SVGAGI (reference sequence). Deletions cut 2 bases from V and 0 bases from J, with 5 bases between. This CDR3 has 14 residues.

The V and J genes are TRBV18 and TRBJ1-2; TRBD1 matches at 9 bases. The V gene's germline CDR1 is KGHSH and CDR2 LQKENI. The CDR3 is 14 residues long. The trim removed 6 bases at V and 4 bases at J, leaving 6 bases unmatched. CDR3 nucleotide sequence: TGTGCCAGCTCCAGGGACAGGGCGGCCTATGGCTACACCTTC. Its translation: CASSRDRAAYGYTF.

This clone came up once. The chain uses TRBV12-3 or TRBV12-4 and TRBJ1-2; maybe TRBD1 (5 bases). The CDR3 is 13 amino acids. V dropped 6 bases and J dropped 3 bases, with 11 bases sitting between them. CDR3 region: CASRLDTHYGYTF. Written as DNA, the CDR3 is TGTGCCAGCAGACTGGACACTCACTATGGCTACACCTTC.

The chain employs TRBV7-2 and TRBJ2-3; 8 bases match TRBD2. Germline V lookup: CDR1 SGHTA, CDR2 FQGNSA. The ends lost 4 bases at V and 1 base at J; junction bases unmatched: 4. The CDR3 has 15 amino acids. The CDR3 is CASSSGRGGTDTQYF. The CDR3 DNA is TGTGCCAGCAGCTCTGGGCGGGGGGGCACAGATACGCAGTATTTT. The variable domain in full, completed from reference TRBV7-2 and TRBJ2-3, reads GAGVSQSPSNKVTEKGKDVELRCDPISGHTALYWYRQSLGQGLEFLIYFQGNSAPDKSGLPSDRFSAERTGGSVSTLTIQRTQQEDSAVYLCASSSGRGGTDTQYFGPGTRLTVL.

This clone was observed a handful of times. At the DNA level, this CDR3 is encoded by other sequences in the same sample as well. This chain's CDR3 is CASSQGGGMNTEAFF. CDR3 nucleotide sequence: TGTGCCAGCAGCCAAGGGGGGGGGATGAACACTGAAGCTTTCTTT. The chain has TRBV3-1 (or the pseudogene TRBV3-2) and TRBJ1-1; D might be TRBD1 (5 bases). The CDR3 totals 15 residues. Looked up from germline, CDR1 is LGHDT and CDR2 is YNNKEL (reference sequence). The V and J ends lost 1 base and 0 bases respectively, with 9 bases between them.

The genes are TRBV10-3 and TRBJ2-7; D unresolved. The ends were cut back, 3 bases at V and 3 bases at J, with 6 bases in the middle. CDR3 length equals 12 residues. The germline V gene has CDR1 ENHRY and CDR2 SYGVKD. The CDR3 spells CAISEQIYEQYF. In DNA, the CDR3 is TGTGCCATCAGTGAACAGATCTACGAGCAGTACTTC.

The chain has TRBV20-1 and TRBJ2-7; D is perhaps TRBD1 or TRBD2 (6 bases each). The V end was cut by 3 bases, the J end by 0 bases, with 12 bases between. There are 14 residues in the CDR3. Per germline, CDR1 DFQATT and CDR2 SNEGSKA (reference sequence). The CDR3 DNA reads as TGCAGTGCTAGTGGAGGGGGAAGCTCCTACGAGCAGTACTTC. Translated, it gives CSASGGGSSYEQYF.